These 23 T cell receptor beta chains share one sample of origin, sequenced in a study of blood T cell repertoires in COVID-19. The protocol was immunoSEQ multiplex PCR, while the TCRdb copy is restricted to in-frame clones and leaves out a portion. The data hold about 260,000 clones, with under 90% observed a single time. The sample comprised peripheral blood. All receptors derive from a human donor in a cohort sampled during active COVID-19.

The rearrangement links TRBV11-2 to TRBJ2-7, with D maybe TRBD2 (7 bases). The CDR3 extends over 13 amino acids. Between the trimmed V and J ends, which lost 0 bases and 6 bases, there was a span of 9 bases. Germline V lookup: CDR1 SGHAT, CDR2 FQNNGV. The CDR3 region has the DNA TGTGCCAGCAGCTTAGAAGGGGGGGGCGAGCAGTACTTC. This sequence encodes CASSLEGGGEQYF.

This clone has only a few counts. This chain links TRBV7-3 with TRBJ2-7; 11 bases align to TRBD2. J gave up 6 bases and V 4 bases, and 5 bases lay outside the gene matches. CDR3 size: 14 residues. Germline CDR1 reads SGHTA; CDR2 reads FQGTGA. The CDR3 sequence: CASSSTSGKREQYF. In DNA, the CDR3 is TGTGCCAGCAGCTCGACTAGCGGGAAGCGCGAGCAGTACTTC.

The rearrangement joins TRBV18 to TRBJ2-5; TRBD1 matches 8 bases. The CDR3 is 15 residues long. Trimming took 2 bases from V and 4 from J; bases not matched to a gene: 6. Germline V lookup: CDR1 KGHSH, CDR2 LQKENI. CDR3 DNA sequence: TGTGCCAGCTCACCAGTCCGGACAGGGTCAGAGACCCAGTACTTC. Amino acid sequence: CASSPVRTGSETQYF.

This chain links TRBV14 with TRBJ2-7, with D possibly being TRBD1 (7 bases). Trimming took off 0 bases at V and 6 bases at J, with 15 bases between the two ends. Germline V CDR1 and CDR2: SGHDN, FVKESK. The CDR3 has 15 amino acids. This chain's CDR3 is CASSQDGLRGVEQYF. The CDR3 nucleotides read TGTGCCAGCAGCCAAGATGGGCTCAGGGGGGTCGAGCAGTACTTC.

The CDR3 sequence: CASSPSFNSGQYF. The CDR3 DNA is TGTGCCAGCAGTCCGTCATTTAACTCAGGGCAGTACTTC. The chain links TRBV28 to TRBJ2-7; no definite D call. Per the germline V gene, CDR1 is MDHEN and CDR2 is SYDVKM. The germline V and J ends were trimmed by 5 bases and 9 bases, with 17 bases remaining between them. This CDR3 has 13 residues.

The V gene is TRBV24-1, the J gene TRBJ2-7; 7 nucleotides match TRBD1. Germline CDR1 and CDR2: KGHDR and SFDVKD. The CDR3 extends over 13 amino acids. With 7 bases clipped from V and 3 bases from J, the junction kept 5 bases outside the gene matches. Written as DNA, the CDR3 is TGTGCCACCAGAGACAGGGTTAGCTACGAGCAGTACTTC. Its protein product is CATRDRVSYEQYF.

The J gene is TRBJ1-5, the V gene TRBV6-5; a possible D gene is TRBD1 (6 bases). The CDR3 totals 13 residues. The V end lost 6 bases, the J end lost 5 bases, and 11 bases lay between the germline ends. Germline V CDR1 and CDR2: MNHEY, SVGAGI. DNA of the CDR3: TGTGCCAGCAGGCCAGGGGTTGATCAGCCCCAGCATTTT. This gives the protein CASRPGVDQPQHF.

This chain uses TRBV19 with TRBJ1-1; 8 nucleotides align to TRBD1. Germline values: CDR1 LNHDA, CDR2 SQIVND (reference sequence). V shed 5 bases, J shed 7 bases, and the junction held 6 bases outside the gene matches. CDR3 size: 13 residues. CDR3 nucleotides: TGTGCCAGTAGTGAAGGACAGGGTGATGAAGCTTTCTTT. It codes for CASSEGQGDEAFF.

This chain connects TRBV5-5 to TRBJ2-3; tentatively, D is TRBD1 (6 bases). CDR3 length: 15 amino acids. Trimming left V 0 bases short and J 3 bases short, with 11 bases between. Germline-derived CDR1 and CDR2 are SGHKS and YYEKEE (reference sequence). The CDR3 bases are TGTGCCAGCAGCTTGGTTGACAGGCATACAGATACGCAGTATTTT. It specifies CASSLVDRHTDTQYF.

This sequence joins TRBV11-2 and TRBJ2-7, with D possibly TRBD2 on 6 matching bases. Germline CDR1 is SGHAT and CDR2 is FQNNGV. The V end was cut by 0 bases, the J end by 1 base, with 10 bases between. The length of the CDR3 is 15 residues. The CDR3 nucleotides read TGTGCCAGCAGCTTAGAAAGCGGGCATTCCTACGAGCAGTACTTC. Its protein product is CASSLESGHSYEQYF.

The chain is built from TRBV12-2 and TRBJ2-3; TRBD1 was called by the table and not checked on the DNA. TRBV12-2 is deemed a pseudogene. This CDR3 is built from 16 residues. Written as DNA, the CDR3 is TGTGCAAGTCGCGTCCGATGGACAGCCAACACAGATACGCAGTATTTT. Its protein product is CASRVRWTANTDTQYF.

The chain recombines TRBV9 with TRBJ2-1; TRBD2 matches 7 bases. V was pared by 4 bases and J by 8 bases, with 12 bases of the junction left unmatched. CDR3 length: 15 amino acids. Germline lookup yields CDR1 SGDLS and CDR2 YYNGEE. The CDR3, as DNA: TGTGCCAGCAGCCTCTGGGGGGGAGAAATAGATGAGCAGTTCTTC. Translating it yields CASSLWGGEIDEQFF.

This clone appeared a few times. Here the CDR3 reads CASSRQGFNQPQHF. CDR3 DNA: TGTGCCAGCAGCAGACAGGGCTTCAATCAGCCCCAGCATTTT. The gene calls are TRBV28 and TRBJ1-5; 7 bases are a match to TRBD1. The V segment lost 6 bases and the J segment 3 bases; nucleotides outside the gene matches: 5. Per the germline V gene, CDR1 is MDHEN and CDR2 is SYDVKM. This CDR3 has 14 residues.

The chain couples TRBV6-2 or TRBV6-3 to TRBJ2-3, with D possibly matching TRBD1 (7 bases). The V end was cut by 4 bases, the J end by 12 bases, with 17 bases between. The CDR3 is made up of 13 amino acids. Germline CDR1 MNHEY, CDR2 SVGEGT. The CDR3 region is CASSFQGGLSQYF. The CDR3 DNA is TGTGCCAGCAGTTTTCAGGGGGGCCTGTCACAGTATTTT.

The genes are TRBV11-2 and TRBJ2-5; D is undetermined. The germline V gene encodes CDR1 SGHAT and CDR2 FQNNGV. The CDR3 has 12 amino acids. V was shortened by 5 bases and J by 5 bases, with 9 bases between the two germline ends. CDR3 nucleotides: TGTGCCAGCAGCGAAATTCGGGAGACCCAGTACTTC. Amino acids: CASSEIRETQYF.

This chain links TRBV15 with TRBJ2-4; D uncertain. This CDR3 is 16 amino acids long. With 1 base removed from V and 0 bases from J, the gap between germline ends came to 10 bases. The germline V gene has CDR1 LNHNV and CDR2 YYDKDF (reference sequence). The CDR3 protein is CATSRGLSGAKNIQYF. CDR3 coding DNA: TGTGCCACCAGCAGAGGACTGTCGGGAGCCAAAAACATTCAGTACTTC.

The DNA of the CDR3 is TGTGCCAGCAGCCAAGGTAGCGGGGTTAGACAAGAGACCCAGTACTTC. Its translation: CASSQGSGVRQETQYF. The V gene is TRBV3-1 (or the pseudogene TRBV3-2), the J gene TRBJ2-5; TRBD2 aligns across 8 bases. Germline CDR1 is LGHDT and CDR2 is YNNKEL (reference sequence). This CDR3 comprises 16 residues. Germline trimming cut 1 base from V and 2 bases from J; bases unmatched to any gene: 6.

The rearrangement uses TRBV18 and TRBJ1-1; TRBD1 might be the D (5 bases). Germline values: CDR1 KGHSH, CDR2 LQKENI. The germline V and J ends were trimmed by 0 bases and 3 bases, with 8 bases remaining between them. The CDR3 totals 14 residues. CDR3 DNA sequence: TGTGCCAGCTCACCACCTAGGGGCTACACTGAAGCTTTCTTT. Translating it yields CASSPPRGYTEAFF.

This clone was seen only once. The chain links TRBV6-1 to TRBJ1-2; no definite D call. Looked up from germline, CDR1 is MNHNS and CDR2 is SASEGT. V lost 0 bases to trimming and J lost 2 bases, with 19 bases between them. The CDR3 totals 18 residues. CDR3: CASSEAFIPTEENYGYTF. The CDR3, as DNA: TGTGCCAGCAGTGAAGCTTTTATCCCGACGGAGGAGAACTATGGCTACACCTTC.

The CDR3: CASSQGSNYGYTF. In nucleotides, the CDR3 is TGTGCCAGCTCGCAGGGATCTAACTATGGCTACACCTTC. This chain connects TRBV18 to TRBJ1-2; D might be TRBD1 (5 bases). V gave up 6 bases and J gave up 0 bases, with 8 bases separating them. This CDR3 is 13 amino acids long. Germline CDR1 reads KGHSH; CDR2 reads LQKENI.

The rearrangement joins TRBV27 to TRBJ1-1; unclear D gene. Trimming took off 6 bases at V and 2 bases at J, with 13 bases between the two ends. The CDR3 runs to 14 residues. Germline V gene lookup returns CDR1 MNHEY and CDR2 SMNVEV (reference sequence). DNA for the CDR3: TGTGCCAGCAGCAGAGGGATTATAAACACTGAAGCTTTCTTT. This sequence encodes CASSRGIINTEAFF.

CDR3 region: CAINRGRVEAFF. The CDR3 bases are TGTGCCATCAACAGGGGGCGAGTTGAAGCTTTCTTT. The chain carries TRBV6-1 and TRBJ1-1; 9 nucleotides line up with TRBD1. CDR1 is MNHNS, CDR2 SASEGT, per germline. This CDR3 has 12 amino acids. Germline trimming cut 10 bases from V and 7 bases from J; bases unmatched to any gene: 7.

This clone was seen a single time. This chain uses TRBV6-4 with TRBJ1-4, with no clear D. Germline V gene sequence: CDR1 MRHNA, CDR2 SNTAGT. The V gene lost 7 bases and the J gene lost 4 bases, with 16 bases spanning the gap. The CDR3 totals 15 residues. CDR3 nucleotide sequence: TGTGCCAGCATCCGACTCCAGCGCTTTAATGAAAAACTGTTTTTT. It codes for CASIRLQRFNEKLFF.